This TCR beta chain derives from a study of CD8+ T cells in alopecia areata. Overall study: Dosing with tofacitinib proceeded for 6 to 18 months, followed by 6 months off drug.

Sorting of CD4+ and CD8+ T cells was performed on PBMCs. Extracted RNA was reverse transcribed, and the resulting cDNA served as sequencing template. Using immunoSEQ multiplex PCR, the repertoire was profiled, and TCRdb retains in-frame clones only, with some absent. The table lists hundreds of thousands of clones, roughly two thirds of them singletons. V shed 5 bases and J 10 bases; nucleotides not matched to a gene: 5. From germline, CDR1 is ENHRY and CDR2 SYGVKD. The CDR3 covers 12 residues. This clone was counted at least ten times. The chain employs TRBV10-3 and TRBJ2-1; TRBD2 agrees at 7 bases. The sequence was collected from a human donor with alopecia areata. The sequencing here drew on CD4+ T cells sorted from blood, taken at week 0. The CDR3 loop is CAISPPAGEQFF. Written as DNA, the CDR3 is TGTGCCATCAGTCCCCCAGCGGGGGAGCAGTTCTTC.